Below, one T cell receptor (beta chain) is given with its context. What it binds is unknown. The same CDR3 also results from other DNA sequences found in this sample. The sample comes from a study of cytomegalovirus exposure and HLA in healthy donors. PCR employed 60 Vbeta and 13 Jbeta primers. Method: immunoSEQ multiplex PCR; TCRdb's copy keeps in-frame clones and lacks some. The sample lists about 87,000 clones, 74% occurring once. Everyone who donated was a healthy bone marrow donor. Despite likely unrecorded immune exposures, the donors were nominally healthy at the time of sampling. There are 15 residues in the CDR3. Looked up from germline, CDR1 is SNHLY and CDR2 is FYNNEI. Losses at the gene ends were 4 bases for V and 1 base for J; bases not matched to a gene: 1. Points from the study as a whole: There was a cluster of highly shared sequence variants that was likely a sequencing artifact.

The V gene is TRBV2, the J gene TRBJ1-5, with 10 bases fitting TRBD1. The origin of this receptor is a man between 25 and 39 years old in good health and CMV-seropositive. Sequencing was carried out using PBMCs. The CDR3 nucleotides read TGTGCCAGCAGTGTGGGACAGGGGAGCAATCAGCCCCAGCATTTT. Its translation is CASSVGQGSNQPQHF. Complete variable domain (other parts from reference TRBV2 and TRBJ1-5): EPEVTQTPSHQVTQMGQEVILRCVPISNHLYFYWYRQILGQKVEFLVSFYNNEISEKSEIFDDQFSVERPDGSNFTLKIRSTKLEDSAMYFCASSVGQGSNQPQHFGDGTRLSIL.